This T cell receptor (beta chain) was observed in a study of control samples from healthy donors and cancer patients. Only in-frame clones appear in the TCRdb table, and some are missing; sequencing was by immunoSEQ multiplex PCR. Of 250,000 to 300,000 clones in the sample, roughly 80% were seen once. CDR3 size: 16 residues. From germline, CDR1 is MNHEY and CDR2 SMNVEV (reference sequence). Unmatched junction bases numbered 11, after V lost 5 bases and J lost 1 base. The chain is built from TRBV27 and TRBJ2-7; 7 nucleotides agree with TRBD1. This TCR was recovered from a woman aged 55-69 years with lung cancer. Sequenced: PBMCs. DNA of the CDR3: TGTGCCAGCAGTCCAGATACAGGGGTCAGGTCCTACGAGCAGTACTTC. Encoded protein: CASSPDTGVRSYEQYF.